The 19 T cell receptor beta chains reported below all come from one sample, sequenced in a study of blood T cell repertoires in COVID-19. Assay used: immunoSEQ multiplex PCR; TCRdb lists only in-frame clones, some missing. The sample comprises tens of thousands of clones, around 83% of which are singletons, and approximately 6.9% rests with the top ten. Material for sequencing was peripheral blood. The receptor set was obtained from a man between 25 and 39 years old with COVID-19, enrolled during active disease.

The chain carries TRBV6-6 and TRBJ2-3; 7 bases align to TRBD2. The length of the CDR3 is 15 residues. Germline V lookup: CDR1 MNHNY, CDR2 SVGAGI (reference sequence). The V segment lost 2 bases and the J segment 4 bases; nucleotides outside the gene matches: 6. CDR3 region: CASSYGGGVPDTQYF. In DNA, the CDR3 is TGTGCCAGCAGTTACGGGGGAGGGGTCCCAGATACGCAGTATTTT.

This chain links TRBV28 with TRBJ2-7, with TRBD2 identical over 9 bases. Unmatched junction bases numbered 11, after V lost 4 bases and J lost 7 bases. The CDR3 runs 15 residues. CDR1 is MDHEN, CDR2 SYDVKM, per germline. CDR3 nucleotide sequence: TGTGCCAGCAGTTCTCCGGGTAGCGGGAGAAAAGAGCAGTACTTC. It encodes CASSSPGSGRKEQYF.

The V call is TRBV27, the J call TRBJ2-2; perhaps TRBD1 as D (6 bases). Trimming stripped 6 bases from V and 6 bases from J, with 14 bases between. The CDR3 totals 14 residues. Germline-derived CDR1 and CDR2 are MNHEY and SMNVEV (reference sequence). In DNA form, the CDR3 reads TGTGCCAGCAGAGTTTCGCAGGGGTCCGGGGAGCTGTTTTTT. The encoded protein is CASRVSQGSGELFF.

This chain's CDR3 is CASSLGYYSEETQYF. The CDR3 DNA sequence: TGTGCCAGCAGCTTAGGGTATTACAGTGAAGAGACCCAGTACTTC. The chain carries TRBV7-9 and TRBJ2-5; unclear D gene. The CDR3 contains 15 residues. V was pared by 1 base and J by 3 bases, with 12 bases between. Germline-derived CDR1 and CDR2 are SEHNR and FQNEAQ (reference sequence).

V is TRBV27 and J is TRBJ1-1; D may be TRBD1 (6 bases). Trimming removed 2 bases at V and 0 bases at J, with 19 bases between. Germline V gene data show CDR1 as MNHEY and CDR2 as SMNVEV (reference sequence). The CDR3 consists of 18 residues. The CDR3 reads CASSLRGTERTVNTEAFF. The DNA for the CDR3 is TGTGCCAGCAGTTTAAGGGGGACGGAGAGGACTGTGAACACTGAAGCTTTCTTT.

This clone has more than one count but fewer than ten. The chain joins TRBV2 to TRBJ1-2; D is undetermined. V lost 7 bases, J lost 2 bases, and 17 bases lay in between. The CDR3 length is 15 residues. Germline V gives CDR1 SNHLY, CDR2 FYNNEI. The CDR3 coding sequence is TGTGCCAGCACGGGCGCCCGGGGATTGAACTATGGCTACACCTTC. This gives the protein CASTGARGLNYGYTF.

A word on this clone: One end of the junction varies from germline; a read error may be responsible. The rearrangement joins TRBV10-3 to TRBJ1-1, with 9 positions matching TRBD1. Per the germline V gene, CDR1 is ENHRY and CDR2 is SYGVKD. This CDR3 contains 19 residues. In DNA, the CDR3 is TGTGCCATCGGTGAGTTACTCGAAGGGACAGGGTTAATGAACACTGAAGCTTTCTTT. It specifies CAIGELLEGTGLMNTEAFF.

The rearrangement links TRBV19 to TRBJ1-5, with D maybe TRBD1 (5 bases). V was trimmed by 4 bases and J by 6 bases, leaving 10 bases between them. CDR1 is LNHDA, CDR2 SQIVND, per germline (reference sequence). The CDR3 extends over 13 amino acids. CDR3: CASSTVQGQPQHF. CDR3 sequence (DNA): TGTGCCAGTAGTACTGTTCAGGGTCAGCCCCAGCATTTT.

V is TRBV9 and J is TRBJ1-3, with no clear D. The length of the CDR3 is 15 residues. V was shortened by 3 bases and J by 1 base, with 11 bases between the two germline ends. The germline V gene encodes CDR1 SGDLS and CDR2 YYNGEE. In nucleotides, the CDR3 is TGTGCCAGCAGCGCTGACTCGGCATCTGGAAACACCATATATTTT. Amino acid sequence: CASSADSASGNTIYF.

The chain recombines TRBV28 with TRBJ2-4, with unresolved D. The CDR3 has 14 amino acids. Between the trimmed V and J ends, which lost 7 bases and 3 bases, there was a span of 13 bases. The V gene's germline CDR1 is MDHEN and CDR2 SYDVKM. CDR3 DNA: TGTGCCAGCATCCCGAGAGGTGGCAAAAACATTCAGTACTTC. Its protein is CASIPRGGKNIQYF.

The V gene is TRBV27, the J gene TRBJ1-2; possible D gene TRBD1, 5 bases. Germline assignment: CDR1 MNHEY and CDR2 SMNVEV (reference sequence). The CDR3 totals 16 residues. V lost 2 bases to trimming and J lost 2 bases, with 15 bases between them. CDR3 loop: CASSLTAGGGNYGYTF. The CDR3 DNA reads as TGTGCCAGCAGTTTAACTGCCGGGGGGGGGAACTATGGCTACACCTTC.

V is TRBV29-1 and J is TRBJ1-1; D is perhaps TRBD1 (5 bases). The germline gives CDR1 SQVTM, CDR2 ANQGSEA. Trimming stripped 4 bases from V and 0 bases from J, with 9 bases between. The CDR3 contains 13 residues. CDR3 coding DNA: TGCAGCGTTGGCGCAGGGATGAACACTGAAGCTTTCTTT. Its translation: CSVGAGMNTEAFF.

This clone showed up just a few times. This chain joins TRBV28 and TRBJ2-1; TRBD2 matches at 8 bases. Per the germline V gene, CDR1 is MDHEN and CDR2 is SYDVKM. With V trimmed by 8 bases and J by 8 bases, 11 bases remained unmatched. This CDR3 is built from 14 residues. The CDR3 reads CASGSGNGRDEQFF. The CDR3 DNA is TGTGCCAGCGGTAGCGGGAACGGTAGGGATGAGCAGTTCTTC. Full variable domain (outside the CDR3, taken from reference TRBV28 and TRBJ2-1): DVKVTQSSRYLVKRTGEKVFLECVQDMDHENMFWYRQDPGLGLRLIYFSYDVKMKEKGDIPEGYSVSREKKERFSLILESASTNQTSMYLCASGSGNGRDEQFFGPGTRLTVL.

This rearrangement joins TRBV6-5 to TRBJ2-2; 8 bases align to TRBD1. Germline-derived CDR1 and CDR2 are MNHEY and SVGAGI. V was pared by 7 bases and J by 13 bases, with 11 bases of the junction left unmatched. This CDR3 has 13 residues. The CDR3 region is CASTWTGTSGLFF. In nucleotides, the CDR3 is TGTGCCAGCACCTGGACAGGGACCTCCGGGCTGTTTTTT.

The chain employs TRBV11-2 and TRBJ1-1; D is perhaps TRBD1 (6 bases). The germline V gene has CDR1 SGHAT and CDR2 FQNNGV. V was pared by 6 bases and J by 7 bases, with 12 bases between. The CDR3 sequence is 12 residues long. DNA of the CDR3: TGTGCCAGCAGGACACAGGGCATTGAAGCTTTCTTT. Its translation is CASRTQGIEAFF.

This clone came up a few times. This sequence joins TRBV6-5 and TRBJ1-2; D is perhaps TRBD1 (6 bases). V was clipped by 3 bases and J by 0 bases, with 14 bases between them. This CDR3 has 16 amino acids. Germline V gives CDR1 MNHEY, CDR2 SVGAGI. In DNA, the CDR3 is TGTGCCAGCAGTTATCTCTCGGGACATACTAACTATGGCTACACCTTC. Its translation is CASSYLSGHTNYGYTF.

The chain uses TRBV5-8 and TRBJ2-3, with 10 bases identical to TRBD2. J gave up 2 bases and V 4 bases, and 7 bases lay outside the gene matches. Germline lookup yields CDR1 SGHTS and CDR2 YDEGEE. This CDR3 has 16 amino acids. CDR3 loop: CASSTQLAGFTDTQYF. The CDR3 nucleotides are TGTGCCAGCAGCACTCAACTAGCGGGATTCACAGATACGCAGTATTTT.

V usage is TRBV4-1 and J usage is TRBJ2-5; D remains ambiguous. CDR1 is MGHRA and CDR2 is YSYEKL in the germline V gene. CDR3 length: 13 residues. The V and J ends lost 8 bases and 5 bases respectively, with 15 bases between them. CDR3 sequence (DNA): TGCGCCAGCTCCCCCCGGGTCGGGGAGACCCAGTACTTC. Translation: CASSPRVGETQYF.

The gene calls are TRBV7-9 and TRBJ1-2, with 7 positions matching TRBD1. Germline V gene lookup returns CDR1 SEHNR and CDR2 FQNEAQ (reference sequence). With V trimmed by 4 bases and J by 6 bases, 5 bases remained unmatched. This CDR3 has 13 residues. CDR3 protein: CASSYGTADGYTF. CDR3 DNA: TGTGCCAGCAGCTATGGGACAGCCGATGGCTACACCTTC.